The 20 T cell receptor beta chains listed next were all sequenced from one sample in a study of blood T cell repertoires in COVID-19. TCRdb's copy holds only in-frame clones and misses some; the assay was immunoSEQ multiplex PCR. The sample records fewer than 250,000 clones, about 90% being singletons. Sequencing was done on a sample of PBMCs or T cells enriched from blood (not recorded which). The origin of the receptors is a man aged 30 to 45 who had recovered from COVID-19.

The rearrangement uses TRBV19 and TRBJ2-2; D gene unclear. Germline V gene data show CDR1 as LNHDA and CDR2 as SQIVND (reference sequence). Trimming took off 1 base at V and 6 bases at J, with 6 bases between the two ends. CDR3 size: 13 residues. Here the CDR3 reads CASSIVLSGELFF. The CDR3 DNA follows: TGTGCCAGTAGTATAGTTTTATCCGGGGAGCTGTTTTTT.

The chain couples TRBV7-9 to TRBJ2-1; possibly TRBD1 for D (6 bases). Germline values: CDR1 SEHNR, CDR2 FQNEAQ (reference sequence). V lost 4 bases and J lost 8, with 12 bases in between. There are 13 residues in the CDR3. CDR3 sequence: CASSYNRADEQFF. The CDR3 coding sequence is TGTGCCAGCAGCTACAACAGGGCCGATGAGCAGTTCTTC.

The rearrangement links TRBV6-6 to TRBJ1-5; unclear D gene. The CDR3 extends over 13 amino acids. Between the trimmed V and J ends, which lost 7 bases and 0 bases, there was a span of 7 bases. Germline V gives CDR1 MNHNY, CDR2 SVGAGI (reference sequence). CDR3 residues: CASNPYSNQPQHF. The CDR3 region has the DNA TGTGCCAGCAATCCCTATAGCAATCAGCCCCAGCATTTT.

The V and J genes are TRBV27 and TRBJ2-4; D is undetermined. Per the germline V gene, CDR1 is MNHEY and CDR2 is SMNVEV (reference sequence). The V end was cut by 5 bases, the J end by 1 base, with 12 bases between. The CDR3 loop spans 15 amino acids. The DNA of the CDR3 is TGTGCCAGCAGTCGAAACCTCAGGGCCAAAAACATTCAGTACTTC. It translates to CASSRNLRAKNIQYF.

This sequence joins TRBV5-1 and TRBJ2-2; 7 nucleotides match TRBD2. Germline lookup yields CDR1 SGHRS and CDR2 YFSETQ. V lost 0 bases and J lost 0; bases outside the gene matches: 8. This CDR3 has 18 amino acids. In DNA form, the CDR3 reads TGCGCCAGCAGCTTGGGGGGCGGGGGATACGCGAACACCGGGGAGCTGTTTTTT. It specifies CASSLGGGGYANTGELFF.

The CDR3 is CASSLEGSLTGELFF. CDR3 in DNA: TGTGCCAGCAGTTTAGAAGGTAGCCTCACCGGGGAGCTGTTTTTT. This sequence joins TRBV2 and TRBJ2-2; D remains unclear. The germline gives CDR1 SNHLY, CDR2 FYNNEI. Trimming shortened V by 5 bases and J by 4 bases, and 14 bases separated the two germline ends. This CDR3 has 15 amino acids.

J is TRBJ2-7 and V is TRBV6-1; possibly TRBD2 for D (6 bases). The CDR3 is 16 amino acids. V was shortened by 4 bases and J by 5 bases, with 21 bases between the two germline ends. The germline V gene encodes CDR1 MNHNS and CDR2 SASEGT. The CDR3 bases are TGTGCCAGCAGTGTAATACGGGACTCCCCGTCCCACGAGCAGTACTTC. Translating it yields CASSVIRDSPSHEQYF.

The chain recombines TRBV2 with TRBJ2-2; the D is unclear. The CDR3 extends over 15 amino acids. Trimming removed 7 bases at V and 0 bases at J, with 12 bases between. From germline, CDR1 is SNHLY and CDR2 FYNNEI. The CDR3 DNA reads TGTGCCAGCACCAGGTCCTCCCCGAACACCGGGGAGCTGTTTTTT. The encoded protein is CASTRSSPNTGELFF.

This rearrangement joins TRBV5-5 to TRBJ2-3; possibly TRBD1 for D (6 bases). The germline V gene has CDR1 SGHKS and CDR2 YYEKEE (reference sequence). The ends were cut back, 3 bases at V and 0 bases at J, with 11 bases in the middle. CDR3 size: 15 residues. CDR3 nucleotide sequence: TGTGCCAGCAGCTCCGGACAGACTAGCACAGATACGCAGTATTTT. Translating it yields CASSSGQTSTDTQYF.

The rearrangement joins TRBV21-1 to TRBJ2-1; the table's D call TRBD2 went unverified against the DNA. TRBV21-1 is deemed a pseudogene. The length of the CDR3 is 16 residues. CDR3 sequence (DNA): TGTGCCAGCAGCACCCATGGACTAGCGGGTGGCAATGAGCAGTTCTTC. Residues: CASSTHGLAGGNEQFF.

This CDR3 reads CASSYGLAGLGDTQYF. CDR3 DNA: TGTGCCAGCAGCTACGGACTAGCGGGGTTGGGAGATACGCAGTATTTT. This chain uses TRBV28 with TRBJ2-3; 12 nucleotides line up with TRBD2. Germline V gene data show CDR1 as MDHEN and CDR2 as SYDVKM. The V and J ends lost 6 bases and 5 bases, in that order; junction bases with no gene match: 9. This CDR3 is 16 amino acids long.

This clone has more than one count but fewer than ten. The CDR3 reads CASSWAGTTYNEQFF. CDR3 nucleotide sequence: TGTGCCAGCAGCTGGGCCGGGACTACCTACAATGAGCAGTTCTTC. This sequence joins TRBV7-2 and TRBJ2-1, with 7 nucleotides matching TRBD2. This CDR3 spans 15 amino acids. The germline gives CDR1 SGHTA, CDR2 FQGNSA. The V segment lost 4 bases and the J segment 2 bases; nucleotides outside the gene matches: 5.

This sequence joins TRBV10-3 and TRBJ2-3; D might be TRBD2 (6 bases). CDR3 length: 13 amino acids. CDR1 is ENHRY, CDR2 SYGVKD, per germline. V was trimmed by 6 bases and J by 3 bases, leaving 10 bases between them. For the CDR3, the DNA is TGTGCCATCAGGGGGGGTAGAACAGATACGCAGTATTTT. Translation: CAIRGGRTDTQYF.

The chain couples TRBV10-3 to TRBJ2-1; 7 bases map to TRBD2. Looked up from germline, CDR1 is ENHRY and CDR2 is SYGVKD. The trim removed 10 bases at V and 0 bases at J, leaving 9 bases unmatched. This CDR3 has 15 amino acids. CDR3 residues: CARGTISFSYNEQFF. The CDR3 bases are TGTGCCAGAGGGACTATATCTTTCTCCTACAATGAGCAGTTCTTC.

The chain has TRBV12-3 or TRBV12-4 and TRBJ2-7; D unclear. The V end was cut by 2 bases, the J end by 5 bases, with 10 bases between. This CDR3 spans 13 amino acids. The CDR3 reads CASSLIPPDEQYF. The CDR3 nucleotides read TGTGCCAGCAGTTTAATCCCCCCTGACGAGCAGTACTTC.

This clone was recorded a few times. V usage is TRBV19 and J usage is TRBJ1-6, with D possibly matching TRBD1 (6 bases). The CDR3 spans 15 residues. V was cut by 5 bases and J by 7 bases, with 15 bases left in between. Per the germline V gene, CDR1 is LNHDA and CDR2 is SQIVND (reference sequence). In DNA form, the CDR3 reads TGTGCCAGTAGTGTCCCAGGGGAAAAAAATTCACCCCTCCACTTT. Its protein is CASSVPGEKNSPLHF.

The V call is TRBV6-5, the J call TRBJ1-2, with a weak D call TRBD1 (5 bases). The CDR3 contains 16 residues. Trimming removed 2 bases from V and 6 bases from J, with 19 bases in between. Germline V gene data show CDR1 as MNHEY and CDR2 as SVGAGI. The CDR3 nucleotides are TGTGCCAGCAGTTACCCCACCAGGGCTGGTAGTCATGGCTACACCTTC. It encodes CASSYPTRAGSHGYTF.

The rearrangement uses TRBV3-1 (or the pseudogene TRBV3-2) and TRBJ2-7; D is possibly TRBD1 (6 bases). The V gene's germline CDR1 is LGHDT and CDR2 YNNKEL (reference sequence). V lost 4 bases, J lost 6 bases, and 19 bases lay in between. The CDR3 sequence is 15 residues long. CDR3 DNA: TGTGCCAGCAGCCCTATCGGGGCAGGGGCCGGCGAGCAGTACTTC. Its translation is CASSPIGAGAGEQYF.

A remark on this clone: A read error may account for a junction end that differs from germline. The genes are TRBV7-3 and TRBJ2-7; 10 bases line up with TRBD1. In germline, CDR1 is SGHTA, CDR2 FQGTGA. The CDR3 runs to 17 residues. The CDR3 protein is CASSHPSPPGQGYGQYF. The CDR3 nucleotides are TGTGCCAGCAGCCACCCCTCTCCTCCGGGACAGGGGTACGGGCAGTACTTC.

This chain connects TRBV30 to TRBJ2-5; D unclear. CDR1 and CDR2 (germline): GTSNPN, SVGIG (reference sequence). This CDR3 spans 14 amino acids. V was trimmed by 2 bases and J by 2 bases, leaving 12 bases between them. In DNA form, the CDR3 reads TGTGCCTGGAGTAGGTGGCCGGGTCAAGAGACCCAGTACTTC. This codes for CAWSRWPGQETQYF.